The rows below give T cell receptor beta chains drawn from one sample of a study of blood T cell repertoires in COVID-19. Measured with immunoSEQ multiplex PCR; TCRdb has only the in-frame clones, and not every one. Of approximately 100,000 clones listed, roughly 80% are singletons. The sequenced sample was peripheral blood. The receptor set was obtained from a woman aged 55-75 years with acute or convalescent COVID-19. CDR3s include the opening cysteine and the closing phenylalanine or tryptophan.

TRBJ1-5,TRBV30,CAWRRGRGQPQHF
TRBJ2-1,TRBV23-1,CASIPRAGVNSHEQFF
TRBJ1-1,TRBV19,CASSPGKTEAFF
TRBJ2-5,TRBV27,CASSARQGETQYF
TRBJ2-1,TRBV4-1,CASSQVLGDLAGSSEQFF
TRBJ1-5,TRBV19,CASARGVANQPQHF
TRBJ1-4,TRBV7-2,CASAGALGQRFATNEKLFF
TRBJ2-5,TRBV5-1,CASSLGGHPEETQYF
TRBJ2-2,TRBV5-8,CASSWAGTGPTGELFF
TRBJ2-2,TRBV30,CAWKMNAGAGELFF
TRBJ1-4,TRBV7-9,CASTISGGSNEKLFF
TRBJ1-5,TRBV7-9,CASSPQGEGQPQHF
TRBJ1-1,TRBV29-1,CSVDSEAFF
TRBJ2-5,TRBV7-9,CASSRFGTGDQETQYF
TRBJ2-4,TRBV30,CAWRTAKNIQYF
TRBJ1-1,TRBV11-2,CASSLAEPGGGTEAFF
TRBJ1-2,TRBV19,CASSPAASRDYGYTF
TRBJ2-5,TRBV5-1,CASSRGQGGVSETQYF
TRBJ2-2,TRBV12-3/TRBV12-4,CASGAGVTGELFF
TRBJ1-6,TRBV4-2,CASSRSDSPLHF
TRBJ2-7,TRBV7-4,CASIPHLAYEQYF
TRBJ1-1,TRBV24-1,CATSDFPGTEAFF
TRBJ2-7,TRBV28,CASSSPATTGRPYEQYF
TRBJ1-1,TRBV7-3,CASSFLAGAQTEAFF
TRBJ2-2,TRBV2,CASSGQGSSLTGELFF
TRBJ1-3,TRBV4-3,CASSQGDSSGNTIYF
TRBJ2-7,TRBV28,CASPPAAGGSIYEQYF
TRBJ2-7,TRBV28,CASSESFHEQYF
TRBJ1-2,TRBV7-8,CASSLESAGLTLGYTF
TRBJ2-7,TRBV18,CASSQATGLGEQYF
TRBJ2-2,TRBV6-5,CASRGQGTYTGELFF
TRBJ1-3,TRBV11-2,CASTPDRAGNTIYF
TRBJ2-1,TRBV18,CASSQGQGRGPEQFF
TRBJ1-5,TRBV12-5,CASGSGLAQHF
TRBJ1-1,TRBV6-6,CASSTGAGAAFF
TRBJ2-7,TRBV19,CASSLTGLADEQYF
TRBJ2-3,TRBV11-1,CASSLEGLVEDTQYF
TRBJ1-1,TRBV9,CASSVESSSEAFF
TRBJ2-1,TRBV24-1,CATSDSLGGAFRNEQFF
TRBJ1-1,TRBV6-6,CASKRQTMNTEAFF
TRBJ2-5,TRBV11-3,CASSHGLAGGETQYF
TRBJ1-2,TRBV19,CASSNGQGVESYTF
TRBJ2-3,TRBV7-2,CASSLLAGTDTQYF
TRBJ1-2,TRBV12-3/TRBV12-4,CASSLGQNYGYTF
TRBJ1-4,TRBV4-1,CASSQNPGTTINEKLFF
TRBJ2-3,TRBV11-3,CASSLSGGSGDTQYF
TRBJ2-4,TRBV18,CASSPPLTDIKNIQYF
TRBJ2-5,TRBV10-3,CAIMVADQETQYF
TRBJ2-1,TRBV14,CASSLLRAGEQFF
TRBJ1-3,TRBV6-5,CASRPGVAGNTIYF
TRBJ2-2,TRBV5-1,CASSLGDTSNTGELFF
TRBJ1-2,TRBV11-2,CASSRRDRVGYTF
TRBJ1-5,TRBV3-1/TRBV3-2,CASSPTGNQPQHF
TRBJ1-2,TRBV6-5,CASRLDSNYGYTF
TRBJ2-5,TRBV2,CASTRDRAAETQYF
TRBJ1-1,TRBV18,CASSRQTGTGGNTEAFF
TRBJ2-1,TRBV7-2,CASSPGTSAYNEQFF